This T cell receptor beta chain comes out of a study of T-cell reconstitution after alpha-beta-depleted transplantation in children. Study-wide results and caveats: By about two months after transplant, alpha-beta T cells reportedly arose from several hundred graft clones that had expanded. Where some patients showed high TCRbeta diversity at day 60, it came from recipient T cells and thymic progenitors that had survived.

This clonotype was detected many times. Its antigen is still unknown. During its preparation, the TCRbeta library received unique molecular identifiers. Via MiXCR, TCRdb re-called the PCR reads, giving one row per CDR3 protein. The table lists roughly 30,000 distinct CDR3 sequences, about 6.8% of them singletons, with 20% to 30% in the top ten. This CDR3 comprises 15 residues. Trimming took off 6 bases at V and 3 bases at J, with 14 bases between the two ends. Germline CDR1 MNHEY, CDR2 SMNVEV (reference sequence). This TCR derives from a child in the first two years of life who had a stem cell transplant for acute myeloid leukemia, so the T cells may come from the graft donor. This chain links TRBV27 with TRBJ2-2; D might be TRBD2 (6 bases). This sample comprised peripheral blood, obtained 60 days after TCRalphabeta/CD19-depleted stem cell transplant. The CDR3: CASSEGLYYTGELFF. The DNA of the CDR3 is TGTGCCAGCAGCGAGGGACTTTACTACACCGGGGAGCTGTTTTTT.